A selection of T cell receptor beta chains follows, all from one sample in a study of vaccination and CD4 T cells after COVID-19. These receptors lack a known antigen. TCRdb reprocessed the PCR reads via MiXCR and lists one record per CDR3 protein. The sample shows around 15,000 distinct CDR3 sequences, roughly four fifths of them seen only once. Sequenced here: CD4+ T cells from blood, cultured in vitro, sampled after SARS-CoV-2 vaccination. These receptors were obtained from a human donor who received a COVID-19 vaccine. The CDR3 runs from the conserved cysteine through the conserved F or W. The D gene is left open where the match is weak. Expanded clones are given a class, and other clones once, few, many or no size at all.

cdr3_aa | cdr3_nt | j_call | v_call | d_call | clone_size
CSARDAGTSSYEQYF | TGCAGTGCTAGAGATGCCGGGACGAGCTCCTACGAGCAGTACTTC | TRBJ2-7 | TRBV20-1 | - | -
CASSYSITAQRNSPLHF | TGTGCCAGCAGTTACTCTATCACAGCCCAAAGGAATTCACCCCTCCACTTT | TRBJ1-6 | TRBV6-5 | - | few
CASRSRGNGYTF | TGTGCCAGCAGATCCCGGGGAAATGGCTACACCTTC | TRBJ1-2 | TRBV6-1 | - | few
CATSDLYGYTF | TGTGCCACCAGTGACCTCTATGGCTACACCTTC | TRBJ1-2 | TRBV24-1 | - | -
CSASPGQETQYF | TGCAGTGCTAGTCCGGGACAAGAGACCCAGTACTTC | TRBJ2-5 | TRBV20-1 | - | -
CASSAPIGLNSPLHF | TGTGCCAGCAGCGCCCCGATCGGACTTAATTCACCCCTCCACTTT | TRBJ1-6 | TRBV9 | - | -
CASSSSGGTDEQYF | TGCGCCAGCAGTTCTAGCGGGGGGACGGACGAGCAGTACTTC | TRBJ2-7 | TRBV10-1 | TRBD2 | -
CASSDSYQPQHF | TGTGCCAGCAGTGACAGTTATCAGCCCCAGCATTTT | TRBJ1-5 | TRBV6-1 | - | -
CASSLEGNSPLHF | TGTGCCAGCAGCTTAGAAGGGAATTCACCCCTCCACTTT | TRBJ1-6 | TRBV7-9 | - | -
CASSSGTKQETQYF | TGCGCCAGCAGCTCCGGGACCAAGCAAGAGACCCAGTACTTC | TRBJ2-5 | TRBV5-1 | - | -
CASSMGRGPYNSPLHF | TGTGCCAGTAGTATGGGCAGGGGGCCGTATAATTCACCCCTCCACTTT | TRBJ1-6 | TRBV19 | TRBD1 | -
CATSDPGLGGYTF | TGTGCCACCAGTGACCCTGGGTTAGGAGGCTACACCTTC | TRBJ1-2 | TRBV24-1 | - | -
CASRQGGRTDTQYF | TGTGCCAGCAGACAGGGAGGCCGCACAGATACGCAGTATTTT | TRBJ2-3 | TRBV12-3/TRBV12-4 | - | few
CASSRAAGGSYNSPLHF | TGTGCCAGCAGTAGGGCGGCAGGGGGCTCCTATAATTCACCCCTCCACTTT | TRBJ1-6 | TRBV12-3/TRBV12-4 | TRBD1 | medium-sized
CASKRTELAGADNEQFF | TGTGCCAGTAAGCGAACGGAACTAGCGGGGGCCGACAATGAGCAGTTCTTC | TRBJ2-1 | TRBV12-3/TRBV12-4 | TRBD2 | -
CASSADSRNTEAFF | TGTGCCAGCAGTGCCGACAGTAGAAACACTGAAGCTTTCTTT | TRBJ1-1 | TRBV6-1 | - | -
CSASPLAGEETQYF | TGCAGTGCTTCCCCACTAGCGGGGGAGGAGACCCAGTACTTC | TRBJ2-5 | TRBV20-1 | TRBD2 | few